This is a list of T cell receptor beta chains from one sample in a study of metastatic and nonmetastatic thyroid tumors. TCRdb re-analyzed the PCR reads using MiXCR. Of tens of thousands of clones in the sample, roughly a fifth were seen once. Specimen: blood. The receptors come from a female donor with papillary thyroid cancer or a benign thyroid nodule (not recorded which). Some clones in this sample may be carry-over from other donors' samples. CDR3s include the opening cysteine and the closing phenylalanine or tryptophan. The order of the fields is D gene, clone size, V gene, J gene, CDR3 protein, CDR3 DNA. The D gene is left open where the match is weak. Only some rows state a clone size, as once, few, many or a class for expanded clones.

.	few	TRBV10-2	TRBJ2-1	CASSVSLNEQFF	TGCGCCAGCAGTGTGTCCCTCAATGAGCAGTTCTTC
.	medium-sized	TRBV19	TRBJ1-5	CASSISGESNQPQHF	TGTGCCAGTAGTATATCAGGTGAAAGCAATCAGCCCCAGCATTTT
.	.	TRBV6-2/TRBV6-3	TRBJ1-5	CAISRSSSGEDFNQPQHF	TGTGCCATCAGCCGTTCCTCCTCAGGAGAAGACTTCAATCAGCCCCAGCATTTT
.	few	TRBV6-1	TRBJ2-7	CASRLGTHSYEQYF	TGTGCCAGCAGGTTGGGGACCCACTCCTACGAGCAGTACTTC
.	many	TRBV27	TRBJ2-7	CASSWRGPSDEQYF	TGTGCCAGCAGTTGGCGGGGGCCTTCCGACGAGCAGTACTTC
.	many	TRBV14	TRBJ1-6	CASSQNRVHGSPLHF	TGTGCCAGCAGCCAAAACAGGGTACATGGCTCACCCCTCCACTTT
.	.	TRBV19	TRBJ1-6	CACRTTTNSPLHF	TGTGCCTGTAGGACGACTACTAATTCACCCCTCCACTTT
TRBD2	many	TRBV10-3	TRBJ2-3	CAISGKGLAGDTQYF	TGTGCCATCAGTGGTAAGGGACTAGCGGGAGATACGCAGTATTTT
.	.	TRBV30	TRBJ1-1	CAWNLPGPEAFF	TGTGCCTGGAATCTACCCGGGCCTGAAGCTTTCTTT
.	many	TRBV19	TRBJ1-3	CASSTSSSGNTIYF	TGTGCCAGTAGTACGTCTAGCTCTGGAAACACCATATATTTT
TRBD1	.	TRBV11-2	TRBJ1-1	CASSNYRGLAFF	TGTGCCAGCAGCAACTACAGGGGGCTGGCTTTCTTT
TRBD1	.	TRBV30	TRBJ1-5	CAVRQGAQPQHF	TGTGCCGTTAGACAGGGCGCTCAGCCCCAGCATTTT
TRBD2	medium-sized	TRBV27	TRBJ2-1	CASSTAGTSDSHNEQFF	TGTGCCAGCAGTACTGCTGGGACTAGCGATAGTCACAATGAGCAGTTCTTC
.	medium-sized	TRBV19	TRBJ2-1	CASSIHRASEQFF	TGTGCCAGTAGTATTCACAGGGCGAGTGAGCAGTTCTTC
.	few	TRBV6-5	TRBJ2-7	CASSYSAQEYF	TGTGCCAGCAGTTACTCGGCCCAGGAGTACTTC